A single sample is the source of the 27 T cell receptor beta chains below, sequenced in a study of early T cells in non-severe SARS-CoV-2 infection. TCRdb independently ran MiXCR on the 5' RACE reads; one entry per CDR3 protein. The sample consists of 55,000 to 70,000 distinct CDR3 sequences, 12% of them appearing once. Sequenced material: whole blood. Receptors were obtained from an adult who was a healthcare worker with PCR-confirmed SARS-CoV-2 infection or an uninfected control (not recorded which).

The CDR3 here is CASRVHHRNEQFF. The CDR3 DNA reads TGTGCCAGCAGGGTACATCATCGCAATGAGCAGTTCTTC. The chain has TRBV12-3 or TRBV12-4 and TRBJ2-1; D remains ambiguous. Trimming took off 6 bases at V and 6 bases at J, with 12 bases between the two ends. The CDR3 is 13 amino acids.

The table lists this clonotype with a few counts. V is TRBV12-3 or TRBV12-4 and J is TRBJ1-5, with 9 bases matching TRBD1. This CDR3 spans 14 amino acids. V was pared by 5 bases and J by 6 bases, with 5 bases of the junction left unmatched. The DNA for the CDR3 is TGTGCCAGCAGTGACAGGGGGTCGGGTCAGCCCCAGCATTTT. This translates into CASSDRGSGQPQHF.

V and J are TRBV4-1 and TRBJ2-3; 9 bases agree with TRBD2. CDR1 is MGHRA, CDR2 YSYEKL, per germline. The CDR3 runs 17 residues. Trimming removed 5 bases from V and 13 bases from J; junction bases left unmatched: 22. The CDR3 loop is CASSGNLASGEKVEKYF. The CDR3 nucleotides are TGCGCCAGCAGCGGGAATTTGGCTAGCGGGGAGAAGGTGGAGAAGTATTTT.

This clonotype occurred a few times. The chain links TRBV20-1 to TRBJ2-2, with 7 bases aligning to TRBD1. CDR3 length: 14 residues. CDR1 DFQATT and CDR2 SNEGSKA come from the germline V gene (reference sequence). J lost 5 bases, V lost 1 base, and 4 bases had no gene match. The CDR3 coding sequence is TGCAGTGCTAGAGGACAGGGTAGGACCGGGGAGCTGTTTTTT. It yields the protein CSARGQGRTGELFF.

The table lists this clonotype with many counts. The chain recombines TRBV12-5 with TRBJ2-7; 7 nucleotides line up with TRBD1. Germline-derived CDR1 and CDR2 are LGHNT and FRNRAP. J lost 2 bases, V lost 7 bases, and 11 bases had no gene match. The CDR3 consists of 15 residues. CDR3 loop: CASAPLTGNPYEQYF. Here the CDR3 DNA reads TGTGCTAGTGCTCCCCTGACAGGGAACCCCTACGAGCAGTACTTC.

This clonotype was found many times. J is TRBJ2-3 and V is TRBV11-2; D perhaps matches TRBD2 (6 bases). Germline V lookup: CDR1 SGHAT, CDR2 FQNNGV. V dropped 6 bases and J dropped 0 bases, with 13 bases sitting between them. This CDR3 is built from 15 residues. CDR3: CASRQDGTSTDTQYF. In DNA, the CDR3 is TGTGCCAGCAGGCAGGACGGGACTAGCACAGATACGCAGTATTTT.

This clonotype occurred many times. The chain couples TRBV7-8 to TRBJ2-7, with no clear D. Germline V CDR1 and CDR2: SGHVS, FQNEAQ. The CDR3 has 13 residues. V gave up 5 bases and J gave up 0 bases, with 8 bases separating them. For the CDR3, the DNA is TGTGCCAGCAGCCCAAGGGTCTCCTACGAGCAGTACTTC. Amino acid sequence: CASSPRVSYEQYF.

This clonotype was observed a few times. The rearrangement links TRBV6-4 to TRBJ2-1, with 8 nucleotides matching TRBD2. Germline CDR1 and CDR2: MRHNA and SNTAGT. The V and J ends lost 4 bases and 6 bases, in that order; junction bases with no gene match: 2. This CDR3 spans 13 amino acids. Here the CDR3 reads CASSAGGPNEQFF. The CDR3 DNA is TGTGCCAGCAGTGCGGGGGGGCCCAATGAGCAGTTCTTC.

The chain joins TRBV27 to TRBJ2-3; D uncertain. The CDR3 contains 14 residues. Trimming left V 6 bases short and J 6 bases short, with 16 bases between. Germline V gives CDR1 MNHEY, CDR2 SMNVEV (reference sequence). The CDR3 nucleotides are TGTGCCAGCAGCACTTCCAGAGGCGCGGATACGCAGTATTTT. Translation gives CASSTSRGADTQYF.

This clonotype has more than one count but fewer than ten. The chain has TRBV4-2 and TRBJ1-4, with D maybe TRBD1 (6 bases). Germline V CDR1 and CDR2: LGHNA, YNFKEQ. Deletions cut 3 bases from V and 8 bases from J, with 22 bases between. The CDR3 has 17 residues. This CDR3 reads CASSHLDRPAQGEKLFF. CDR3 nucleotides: TGTGCCAGCAGCCACCTCGACAGGCCCGCGCAGGGGGAAAAACTGTTTTTT.

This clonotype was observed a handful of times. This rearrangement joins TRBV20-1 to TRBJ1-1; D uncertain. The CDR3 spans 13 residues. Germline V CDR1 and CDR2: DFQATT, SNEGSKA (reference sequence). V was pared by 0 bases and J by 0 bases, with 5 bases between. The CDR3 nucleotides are TGCAGTGCTAGAGACCTCATGAACACTGAAGCTTTCTTT. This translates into CSARDLMNTEAFF.

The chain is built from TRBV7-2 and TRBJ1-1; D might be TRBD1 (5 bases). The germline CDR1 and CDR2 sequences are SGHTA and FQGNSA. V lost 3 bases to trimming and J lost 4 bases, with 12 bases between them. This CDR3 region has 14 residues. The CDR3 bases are TGTGCCAGCAGCTTTAAGAGGGGTGGCACTGAAGCTTTCTTT. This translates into CASSFKRGGTEAFF.

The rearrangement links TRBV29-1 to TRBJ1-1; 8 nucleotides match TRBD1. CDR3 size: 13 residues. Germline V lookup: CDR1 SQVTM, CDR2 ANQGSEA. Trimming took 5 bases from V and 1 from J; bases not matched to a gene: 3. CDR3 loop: CSVTGGSNTEAFF. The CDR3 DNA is TGCAGCGTTACAGGGGGATCGAACACTGAAGCTTTCTTT.

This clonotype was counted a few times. CDR3: CSVVPRHSSDGYTF. CDR3 DNA: TGCAGCGTTGTCCCAAGACACAGCTCCGATGGCTACACCTTC. This chain connects TRBV29-1 to TRBJ1-2; D gene uncertain. With 4 bases removed from V and 6 bases from J, the gap between germline ends came to 18 bases. CDR3 length: 14 amino acids. Germline values: CDR1 SQVTM, CDR2 ANQGSEA.

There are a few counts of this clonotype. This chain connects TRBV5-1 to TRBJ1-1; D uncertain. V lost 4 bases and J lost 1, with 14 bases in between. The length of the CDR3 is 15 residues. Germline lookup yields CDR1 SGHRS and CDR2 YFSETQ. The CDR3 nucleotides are TGCGCCAGCAGCCTAAAGGGAGGCCCGAACACTGAAGCTTTCTTT. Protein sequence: CASSLKGGPNTEAFF.

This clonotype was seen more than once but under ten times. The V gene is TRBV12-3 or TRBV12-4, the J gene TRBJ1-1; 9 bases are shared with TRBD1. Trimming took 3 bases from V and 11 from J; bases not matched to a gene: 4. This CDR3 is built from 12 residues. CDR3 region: CASSFGTGLAFF. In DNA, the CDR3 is TGTGCCAGCAGTTTCGGGACAGGGTTGGCTTTCTTT.

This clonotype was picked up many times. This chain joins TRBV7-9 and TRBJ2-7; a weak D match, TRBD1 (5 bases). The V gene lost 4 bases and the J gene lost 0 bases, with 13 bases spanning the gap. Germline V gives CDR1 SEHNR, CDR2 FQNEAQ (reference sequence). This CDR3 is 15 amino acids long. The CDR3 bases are TGTGCCAGCAGCTGGCTTAAGGGGCCCTCCTACGAGCAGTACTTC. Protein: CASSWLKGPSYEQYF.

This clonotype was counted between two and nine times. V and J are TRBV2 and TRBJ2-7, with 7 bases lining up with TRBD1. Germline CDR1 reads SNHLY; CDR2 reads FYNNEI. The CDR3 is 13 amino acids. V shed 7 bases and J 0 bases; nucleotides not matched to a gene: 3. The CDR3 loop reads CASMRQGSYEQYF. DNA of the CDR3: TGTGCCAGCATGAGACAGGGCTCCTACGAGCAGTACTTC.

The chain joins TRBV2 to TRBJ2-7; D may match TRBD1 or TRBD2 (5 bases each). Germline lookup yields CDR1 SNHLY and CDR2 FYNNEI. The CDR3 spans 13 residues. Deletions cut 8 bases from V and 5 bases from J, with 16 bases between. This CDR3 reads CASVSGTPDEQYF. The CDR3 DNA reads TGTGCCAGCGTTTCGGGGACCCCCGACGAGCAGTACTTC.

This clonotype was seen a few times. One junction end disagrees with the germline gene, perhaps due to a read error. The CDR3 DNA sequence: TGTGCTAGCAGCACCGAAGCTACGGGTTCTGAGACCCAGTACTTC. Encoded protein: CASSTEATGSETQYF. The chain combines TRBV7-7 with TRBJ2-5, with D uncertain. CDR3 length: 15 amino acids. The germline V gene has CDR1 SSHAT and CDR2 FNYEAQ (reference sequence).

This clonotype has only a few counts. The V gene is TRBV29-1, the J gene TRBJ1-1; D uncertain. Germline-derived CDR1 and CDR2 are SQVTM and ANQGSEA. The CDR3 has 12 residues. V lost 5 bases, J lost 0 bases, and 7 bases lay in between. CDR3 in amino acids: CSVTPLNTEAFF. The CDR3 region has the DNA TGCAGCGTTACTCCCTTGAACACTGAAGCTTTCTTT. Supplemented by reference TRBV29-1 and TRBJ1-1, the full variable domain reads SAVISQKPSRDICQRGTSLTIQCQVDSQVTMMFWYRQQPGQSLTLIATANQGSEATYESGFVIDKFPISRPNLTFSTLTVSNMSPEDSSIYLCSVTPLNTEAFFGQGTRLTVV.

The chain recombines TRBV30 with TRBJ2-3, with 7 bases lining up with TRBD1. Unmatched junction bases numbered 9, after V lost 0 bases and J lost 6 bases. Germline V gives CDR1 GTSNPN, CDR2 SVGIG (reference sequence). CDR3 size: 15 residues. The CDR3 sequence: CAWSVGRGQRDTQYF. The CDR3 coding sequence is TGTGCCTGGAGTGTAGGTAGGGGGCAACGGGATACGCAGTATTTT. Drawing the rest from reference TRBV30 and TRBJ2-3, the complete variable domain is SQTIHQWPATLVQPVGSPLSLECTVEGTSNPNLYWYRQAAGRGLQLLFYSVGIGQISSEVPQNLSASRPQDRQFILSSKKLLLSDSGFYLCAWSVGRGQRDTQYFGPGTRLTVL.

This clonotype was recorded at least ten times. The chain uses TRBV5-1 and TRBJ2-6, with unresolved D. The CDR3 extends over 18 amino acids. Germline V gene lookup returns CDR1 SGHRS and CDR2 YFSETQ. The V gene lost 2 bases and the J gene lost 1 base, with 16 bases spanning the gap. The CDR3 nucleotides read TGCGCCAGCAGCTTTCTCCGGGCAGAAAAATCTGGGGCCAACGTCCTGACTTTC. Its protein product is CASSFLRAEKSGANVLTF. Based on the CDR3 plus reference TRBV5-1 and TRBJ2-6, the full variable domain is KAGVTQTPRYLIKTRGQQVTLSCSPISGHRSVSWYQQTPGQGLQFLFEYFSETQRNKGNFPGRFSGRQFSNSRSEMNVSTLELGDSALYLCASSFLRAEKSGANVLTFGAGSRLTVL.

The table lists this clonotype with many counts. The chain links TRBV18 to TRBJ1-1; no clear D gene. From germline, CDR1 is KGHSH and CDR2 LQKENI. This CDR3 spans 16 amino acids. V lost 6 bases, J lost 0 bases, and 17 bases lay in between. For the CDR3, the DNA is TGTGCCAGCTCCCTCAATACCGGGAATATGAACACTGAAGCTTTCTTT. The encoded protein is CASSLNTGNMNTEAFF. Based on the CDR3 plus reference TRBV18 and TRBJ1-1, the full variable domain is NAGVMQNPRHLVRRRGQEARLRCSPMKGHSHVYWYRQLPEEGLKFMVYLQKENIIDESGMPKERFSAEFPKEGPSILRIQQVVRGDSAAYFCASSLNTGNMNTEAFFGQGTRLTVV.

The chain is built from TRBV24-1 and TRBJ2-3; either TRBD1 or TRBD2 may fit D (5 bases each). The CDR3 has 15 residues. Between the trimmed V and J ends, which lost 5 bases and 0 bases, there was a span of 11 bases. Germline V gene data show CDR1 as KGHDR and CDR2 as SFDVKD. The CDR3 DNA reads TGTGCCACCAGTGCTGGGGGATCTAGCACAGATACGCAGTATTTT. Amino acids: CATSAGGSSTDTQYF.

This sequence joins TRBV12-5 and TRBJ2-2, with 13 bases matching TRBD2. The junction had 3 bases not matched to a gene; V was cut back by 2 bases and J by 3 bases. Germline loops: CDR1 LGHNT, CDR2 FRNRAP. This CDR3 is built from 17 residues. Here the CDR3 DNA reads TGTGCTAGTGGTTTGTCGGGACTAGCGGGGTACACCGGGGAGCTGTTTTTT. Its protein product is CASGLSGLAGYTGELFF.

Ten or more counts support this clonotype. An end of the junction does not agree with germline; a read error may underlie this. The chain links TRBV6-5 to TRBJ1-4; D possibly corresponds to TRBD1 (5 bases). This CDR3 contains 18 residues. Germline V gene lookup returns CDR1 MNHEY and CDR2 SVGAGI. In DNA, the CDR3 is TGTGCCAGCAGTTACATGATGGGGTCGACACCCCGGGGGGAAAATCTGTTTTTT. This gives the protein CASSYMMGSTPRGENLFF.